These 22 T cell receptor beta chains were sequenced from one sample in a study of control samples from healthy donors and cancer patients. Repertoires were generated with immunoSEQ multiplex PCR, while TCRdb's copy carries only in-frame clones and drops some. The table shows over 150,000 clones, with 90% occurring only once. Source material: blood. The source is a woman between 45 and 60 years old in good health.

The chain joins TRBV18 to TRBJ1-4; D remains ambiguous. Germline V gives CDR1 KGHSH, CDR2 LQKENI. The V and J ends lost 6 bases and 8 bases respectively, with 19 bases between them. The CDR3 covers 15 residues. The CDR3, as DNA: TGTGCCAGCTCCCACCTTGGCGGGGTTAAGGAAAAACTGTTTTTT. It yields the protein CASSHLGGVKEKLFF.

The chain has TRBV15 and TRBJ2-1, with D possibly being TRBD1 (6 bases). The CDR3 length is 17 residues. Trimming stripped 0 bases from V and 4 bases from J, with 16 bases between. CDR1 and CDR2 (germline): LNHNV, YYDKDF (reference sequence). CDR3 region: CATSRDLMGALYNEQFF. The CDR3 DNA follows: TGTGCCACCAGCAGAGATCTAATGGGGGCCCTTTACAATGAGCAGTTCTTC.

The rearrangement uses TRBV30 and TRBJ1-5; 7 positions agree with TRBD1. The CDR3 is 13 residues long. Germline V CDR1 and CDR2: GTSNPN, SVGIG (reference sequence). Trimming at V came to 6 bases and at J to 2 bases, leaving 4 bases not matched to a gene. CDR3 sequence: CACRGTGNQPQHF. The CDR3 DNA sequence: TGTGCCTGCCGCGGGACAGGCAATCAGCCCCAGCATTTT.

This sequence joins TRBV6-5 and TRBJ2-5; D is perhaps TRBD1 or TRBD2 (6 bases each). The germline V and J ends were trimmed by 2 bases and 1 base, with 11 bases remaining between them. CDR3 length: 15 amino acids. Germline CDR1 MNHEY, CDR2 SVGAGI. The CDR3 loop is CASSYGGPPQETQYF. The CDR3 DNA follows: TGTGCCAGCAGTTACGGGGGGCCCCCCCAAGAGACCCAGTACTTC.

This rearrangement joins TRBV9 to TRBJ2-6; D unclear. The germline gives CDR1 SGDLS, CDR2 YYNGEE. The CDR3 spans 10 residues. Trimming shortened V by 5 bases and J by 9 bases, and 3 bases separated the two germline ends. Here the CDR3 DNA reads TGTGCCAGCAGGGGCAACGTCCTGACTTTC. It is translated as CASRGNVLTF.

The chain joins TRBV10-3 to TRBJ1-5; a weak D match, TRBD1 (6 bases). The V gene lost 2 bases and the J gene lost 2 bases, with 10 bases spanning the gap. In germline, CDR1 is ENHRY, CDR2 SYGVKD. This CDR3 is 15 amino acids long. The CDR3: CAISELQGGNQPQHF. Written as DNA, the CDR3 is TGTGCCATCAGTGAGCTACAGGGAGGCAATCAGCCCCAGCATTTT.

The gene calls are TRBV29-1 and TRBJ2-3; 8 nucleotides align to TRBD1. The germline V gene has CDR1 SQVTM and CDR2 ANQGSEA. The trim removed 3 bases at V and 2 bases at J, leaving 4 bases unmatched. The CDR3 covers 14 residues. The CDR3 DNA is TGCAGCGTTGAGCAGGGGGCCTACACAGATACGCAGTATTTT. Translated: CSVEQGAYTDTQYF.

The chain employs TRBV6-6 and TRBJ1-1; 7 positions match TRBD1. The J segment lost 5 bases and the V segment lost 2 bases, leaving 2 bases of the junction unmatched. From germline, CDR1 is MNHNY and CDR2 SVGAGI (reference sequence). The CDR3 is made up of 13 amino acids. CDR3 sequence (DNA): TGTGCCAGCAGTTACCGGGACAGAACTGAAGCTTTCTTT. This translates into CASSYRDRTEAFF.

This chain uses TRBV30 with TRBJ1-1; D might be TRBD1 (5 bases). Per the germline V gene, CDR1 is GTSNPN and CDR2 is SVGIG (reference sequence). CDR3 size: 17 residues. Trimming stripped 3 bases from V and 5 bases from J, with 25 bases between. The CDR3 region has the DNA TGTGCCTGGAGCCACTTCCAGGGAAAACCGACATGGACTGAAGCTTTCTTT. Its translation is CAWSHFQGKPTWTEAFF.

The V and J genes are TRBV5-1 and TRBJ2-6; D is perhaps TRBD1 or TRBD2 (5 bases each). The germline CDR1 and CDR2 sequences are SGHRS and YFSETQ. The CDR3 runs to 17 residues. V lost 5 bases, J lost 1 base, and 16 bases lay in between. The CDR3 DNA follows: TGCGCCAGCAGTCGAGGGGCGACGGGTTCTGGGGCCAACGTCCTGACTTTC. Translated, it gives CASSRGATGSGANVLTF.

V is TRBV30 and J is TRBJ1-3; D not resolved. CDR3 length equals 8 residues. Trimming took 8 bases from V and 7 from J, leaving 3 bases between them. The germline gives CDR1 GTSNPN, CDR2 SVGIG (reference sequence). The CDR3 DNA sequence: TGTGCCCCGAACACCATATATTTT. This translates into CAPNTIYF.

This clone was counted once. V and J are TRBV9 and TRBJ2-2; possibly TRBD1 for D (7 bases). V was cut by 4 bases and J by 0 bases, with 25 bases left in between. This CDR3 comprises 20 residues. CDR1 is SGDLS and CDR2 is YYNGEE in the germline V gene. This CDR3 reads CASSQGGQRNWYSNTGELFF. The CDR3 region has the DNA TGTGCCAGCAGCCAGGGGGGACAGCGCAACTGGTATTCGAACACCGGGGAGCTGTTTTTT. The complete variable domain, with remaining parts taken from reference TRBV9 and TRBJ2-2, reads DSGVTQTPKHLITATGQRVTLRCSPRSGDLSVYWYQQSLDQGLQFLIQYYNGEERAKGNILERFSAQQFPDLHSELNLSSLELGDSALYFCASSQGGQRNWYSNTGELFFGEGSRLTVL.

This chain joins TRBV14 and TRBJ2-5, with 8 positions matching TRBD1. This CDR3 is 15 amino acids long. V was clipped by 1 base and J by 1 base; unmatched bases: 2. Germline lookup yields CDR1 SGHDN and CDR2 FVKESK. The CDR3 spells CASSQGGQAQETQYF. The CDR3 nucleotides read TGTGCCAGCAGCCAAGGGGGACAGGCCCAAGAGACCCAGTACTTC.

The chain couples TRBV7-2 to TRBJ1-4; D gene ambiguous. Trimming removed 1 base at V and 8 bases at J, with 8 bases between. The CDR3 sequence is 13 residues long. Germline V gene lookup returns CDR1 SGHTA and CDR2 FQGNSA. CDR3 amino acids: CASSLVRREKLFF. The CDR3 DNA follows: TGTGCCAGCAGCTTAGTGCGGCGGGAAAAACTGTTTTTT.

The chain couples TRBV7-9 to TRBJ2-7; 9 bases are a match to TRBD1. The V segment lost 4 bases and the J segment 2 bases; nucleotides outside the gene matches: 12. This CDR3 contains 17 residues. CDR1 is SEHNR and CDR2 is FQNEAQ in the germline V gene (reference sequence). CDR3 bases: TGTGCCAGCAGCTCCAACCCCGGGACAGGGAGGACCTACGAGCAGTACTTC. This sequence encodes CASSSNPGTGRTYEQYF.

The chain has TRBV7-9 and TRBJ1-1; D ambiguous. The CDR3 covers 18 residues. The germline V gene encodes CDR1 SEHNR and CDR2 FQNEAQ (reference sequence). Trimming removed 2 bases at V and 5 bases at J, with 24 bases between. CDR3 protein: CASSLPLIFGGGVTEAFF. For the CDR3, the DNA is TGTGCCAGCAGCTTACCCCTAATCTTCGGCGGAGGAGTGACTGAAGCTTTCTTT.

The chain joins TRBV5-4 to TRBJ2-7; possibly TRBD1 for D (6 bases). The germline V gene has CDR1 SGHNT and CDR2 YYREEE (reference sequence). This CDR3 comprises 13 residues. Trimming shortened V by 4 bases and J by 5 bases, and 13 bases separated the two germline ends. This CDR3 is CASSLQGNHEQYF. CDR3 nucleotide sequence: TGTGCCAGCAGCCTGCAGGGGAACCACGAGCAGTACTTC.

This chain's CDR3 is CASSRGGQPQHF. The CDR3, as DNA: TGTGCCAGCAGCCGCGGGGGACAGCCCCAGCATTTT. This chain uses TRBV6-2 or TRBV6-3 with TRBJ1-5; weak D call: TRBD1 (5 bases). This CDR3 region has 12 residues. Germline V lookup: CDR1 MNHEY, CDR2 SVGEGT. The V and J ends lost 6 bases and 7 bases respectively, with 10 bases between them.

The genes are TRBV9 and TRBJ1-6, with 8 bases that match TRBD1. The CDR3 is 17 amino acids. The germline gives CDR1 SGDLS, CDR2 YYNGEE. V shed 0 bases and J 1 base; nucleotides not matched to a gene: 3. CDR3 residues: CASSVEDRESYNSPLHF. As DNA, the CDR3 is TGTGCCAGCAGCGTAGAGGACAGGGAATCCTATAATTCACCCCTCCACTTT.

J is TRBJ2-1 and V is TRBV4-3; TRBD2 aligns across 10 bases. Germline V gives CDR1 LGHNA, CDR2 YSLEER. This CDR3 is 16 amino acids long. V shed 1 base, J shed 4 bases, and the junction held 4 bases outside the gene matches. In DNA, the CDR3 is TGCGCCAGCAGCCAAGTCCGGACTAGCGGTTACAATGAGCAGTTCTTC. Amino acid sequence: CASSQVRTSGYNEQFF.

The chain combines TRBV7-3 with TRBJ2-2, with D possibly being TRBD2 (5 bases). There are 13 residues in the CDR3. The V end lost 5 bases, the J end lost 5 bases, and 9 bases lay between the germline ends. The germline V gene encodes CDR1 SGHTA and CDR2 FQGTGA. CDR3 residues: CASSPGYTGELFF. The DNA for the CDR3 is TGTGCCAGCAGCCCGGGATATACCGGGGAGCTGTTTTTT.

The chain recombines TRBV7-2 with TRBJ1-2, with 10 bases identical to TRBD1. The CDR3 sequence is 13 residues long. V gave up 8 bases and J gave up 5 bases; unmatched junction bases: 5. Germline lookup yields CDR1 SGHTA and CDR2 FQGNSA. Written as DNA, the CDR3 is TGTGCCAGCGTTCGGGACAGGGGATATGGCTACACCTTC. It yields the protein CASVRDRGYGYTF.